This TCR beta chain was identified in a study of immune heterogeneity within non-small cell lung tumors. Germline V gene data show CDR1 as SGHDN and CDR2 as FVKESK. The V end was cut by 3 bases, the J end by 1 base, with 6 bases between. The CDR3 is made up of 13 amino acids. Template input was genomic DNA from bulk tumor (600 ng per sample). During surgery, several far-apart biopsies were obtained from every primary tumor. Surgery that was curative in intent was performed on patients with untreated, newly diagnosed non-small cell lung cancer. This clonotype was found many times. Its antigen is as yet unknown. Findings and limits, study-wide: Individual patients had largely distinct high-frequency T-cell receptor beta clonotypes.

Multiplex PCR amplified the TCR beta CDR3 region. Its first round ran for roughly 10 cycles with 32 V and 13 J primers. TCRdb recomputed calls from the multiplex PCR reads with MiXCR, one row per CDR3 protein. The data show some 11,000 distinct CDR3 sequences, roughly 30% seen once. Sample: lung tumor tissue. This rearrangement joins TRBV14 to TRBJ1-1, with D unclear. This sequence originates from a woman between 50 and 59 years old with non-small cell lung cancer. Here the CDR3 DNA reads TGTGCCAGCAGCCAGCTAGGGAACACTGAAGCTTTCTTT. It encodes CASSQLGNTEAFF.